This is a list of T cell receptor beta chains from one sample in a study of OX40 agonist ivuxolimab in advanced cancers. Libraries were prepared by immunoSEQ multiplex PCR; TCRdb keeps only in-frame clonotypes and omits some of them. In the table there are around 49,000 clones, 80% to 90% of which are singletons. The sequencing used CD4+ or CD8+ T cells sorted from blood, collected in a trial of the OX40 agonist ivuxolimab. These TCRs come from an adult with an advanced solid tumor such as melanoma, head and neck, liver or kidney cancer. Each CDR3 is given with its conserved first and last residue. D genes are given only for firm matches. Not every row has a clone size; where given, it reads once, few, many or a size class.

j_call v_call d_call clone_size cdr3_nt cdr3_aa
TRBJ2-5 TRBV4-3 - - TGCGCCAGCAGCCAAAGGCTCGGCCTGAGGGAGACCCAGTACTTC CASSQRLGLRETQYF
TRBJ1-3 TRBV4-1 - - TGCGCCAGCAGCCAAGCCGGGGTCGGAAACACCATATATTTT CASSQAGVGNTIYF
TRBJ2-5 TRBV19 - - TGTGCCAGTAGTCCTTGGGGTATCACAGAGACCCAGTACTTC CASSPWGITETQYF
TRBJ2-7 TRBV25-1 TRBD2 once TGTGCCAGCACGGGAGGGAGGGCCTACGAGCAGTACTTC CASTGGRAYEQYF
TRBJ1-4 TRBV9 - - TGTGCCAGCAGCGTAGCCCCTCAATGGGAGGAAAAACTGTTTTTT CASSVAPQWEEKLFF
TRBJ2-7 TRBV11-1 TRBD1 once TGTGCCAGCAGCTTAGAAGGGGGCGCCTACGAGCAGTACTTC CASSLEGGAYEQYF
TRBJ2-1 TRBV9 TRBD1 - TGTGCCAGCAGCCTTAGGTATTGGGACAGGGGACTAAATGAGCAGTTCTTC CASSLRYWDRGLNEQFF
TRBJ2-7 TRBV4-3 - - TGCGCCAGCAGCCAAGAGGCCCCGATTAGCTCCTACGAGCAGTACTTC CASSQEAPISSYEQYF
TRBJ2-7 TRBV4-1 - - TGCGCCAGCAGCCAAGAGCCAGGGGTCTCCTACGAGCAGTACTTC CASSQEPGVSYEQYF
TRBJ2-3 TRBV9 TRBD2 once TGTGCCAGCAGCGTAGGGGCGGGAGTTGCAGATACGCAGTATTTT CASSVGAGVADTQYF
TRBJ1-1 TRBV7-8 - - TGTGCCAGCAGTCCACTACTTCTGAACACTGAAGCTTTCTTT CASSPLLLNTEAFF
TRBJ2-1 TRBV6-5 - - TGTGCCAGCAGTTACAAGGGAGGAAGTGAGCAGTTCTTC CASSYKGGSEQFF
TRBJ2-3 TRBV7-2 TRBD2 few TGTGCCAGCAGCCATTATAGCGGGAGCACAGATACGCAGTATTTT CASSHYSGSTDTQYF
TRBJ2-1 TRBV4-3 TRBD2 - TGCGCCAGCAGCCAAGGAGCCCCGGGAGGGGCGAATGAGCAGTTCTTC CASSQGAPGGANEQFF
TRBJ2-7 TRBV27 TRBD2 - TGTGCCAGCAGTTTCGAGGGTAGCGGGAGCTACGAGCAGTACTTC CASSFEGSGSYEQYF
TRBJ2-7 TRBV27 TRBD2 - TGTGCCAGCAGTCCTTTCGGGGCGGGGGGCCTTCAAGCCTACGAGCAGTACTTC CASSPFGAGGLQAYEQYF
TRBJ2-2 TRBV18 - - TGTGCCAGCTCACCTGATTCGGGGTTTCTCACCGGGGAGCTGTTTTTT CASSPDSGFLTGELFF
TRBJ2-3 TRBV9 TRBD2 - TGTGCCAGCAGCGTAGAAGCGGGGGGGCATGATACGCAGTATTTT CASSVEAGGHDTQYF
TRBJ2-3 TRBV30 TRBD2 - TGTGCCTGGAGTCCACCCCCACGGGACAGTACTAGCGGGGGGGTCACAGATACGCAGTATTTT CAWSPPPRDSTSGGVTDTQYF
TRBJ2-1 TRBV30 TRBD2 - TGTGCCTGGAGTGTACCCAGCGGGGGAATCTATGAGCAGTTCTTC CAWSVPSGGIYEQFF
TRBJ2-1 TRBV9 - - TGTGCCAGCAGCACCCAGAGTCGGAGGGCGAGCTCCTACAATGAGCAGTTCTTC CASSTQSRRASSYNEQFF
TRBJ1-1 TRBV9 - - TGTGCCAGCAGCCCCGCTAGTTATGGGGGCACTGAAGCTTTCTTT CASSPASYGGTEAFF
TRBJ2-1 TRBV4-3 - - TGCGCCAGCAGCCAAGGCGTTCGCCTCAATGAGCAGTTCTTC CASSQGVRLNEQFF
TRBJ1-4 TRBV4-3 - - TGCGCCAGCAGCCAACGGGAGGGATCGTATGAAAAACTGTTTTTT CASSQREGSYEKLFF
TRBJ2-3 TRBV9 - - TGTGCCAGCAGCGTAGTAGAGGGGGGGCCGCCAGATACGCAGTATTTT CASSVVEGGPPDTQYF
TRBJ1-2 TRBV7-8 - - TGTGCCAGCAGCAGGGAGGGGTATGGCTACACCTTC CASSREGYGYTF
TRBJ1-1 TRBV10-3 - - TGTGCCATCAACCAGGGGTCGCAGGTGACTGAAGCTTTCTTT CAINQGSQVTEAFF
TRBJ1-5 TRBV27 - once TGTGCCAGCAGTCTTCTGGGAGGAGATCAGCCCCAGCATTTT CASSLLGGDQPQHF